The next 27 T cell receptor beta chains were all read from a single sample in a study of T-cell reconstitution after alpha-beta-depleted transplantation in children (dated by TCRdb to the mid-2010s). The library was generated by PCR. Sequencing was performed on an Illumina HiSeq 2500. TCR libraries were prepared with molecular barcoding, using unique molecular identifiers to normalize TCRbeta repertoire quantification. TCRdb cleaned the public reads at Q25 with fastp, built clones with MiXCR and kept in-frame beta chains. All rows with the same CDR3 protein become a single entry with the most common DNA and genes. For this sample the table gives 70,000 to 95,000 distinct CDR3 sequences, of which more than 9% were detected only once. The ten largest clones add up to roughly 14% of the sample. The specimen comprised PBMCs from the stem cell graft donor, sampled from the stem cell graft. These receptors were collected from a human donor who donated a stem cell graft to a child with inherited bone marrow failure.

This clonotype has more than one count but fewer than ten. A single base separates this from a much larger clone, so it may be a read error. The chain employs TRBV20-1 and TRBJ2-3; 9 nucleotides align to TRBD2. From germline, CDR1 is DFQATT and CDR2 SNEGSKA (reference sequence). The CDR3 runs to 17 residues. CDR3 amino acids: CCARDNVAGDTTDTQYF. The CDR3 bases are TGCTGTGCTAGAGATAACGTAGCGGGGGACACCACAGATACGCAGTATTTT.

This clonotype was observed many times. The J gene is TRBJ2-2, the V gene TRBV20-1; D is possibly TRBD1 (5 bases). This CDR3 has 16 residues. CDR1 DFQATT and CDR2 SNEGSKA come from the germline V gene (reference sequence). V dropped 3 bases and J dropped 1 base, with 15 bases sitting between them. DNA for the CDR3: TGCAGTGCTAGCCAAAGTCAGGGCTTGAACACCGGGGAGCTGTTTTTT. Translation: CSASQSQGLNTGELFF.

This clonotype occurred many times. The chain joins TRBV20-1 to TRBJ1-2, with D perhaps matching TRBD1 (6 bases). V gave up 6 bases and J gave up 7 bases, with 18 bases separating them. This CDR3 is 13 amino acids long. Germline assignment: CDR1 DFQATT and CDR2 SNEGSKA (reference sequence). CDR3 residues: CSALRGVSVGYTF. The CDR3 nucleotides read TGCAGTGCCCTAAGGGGGGTCTCGGTTGGCTACACCTTC.

This clonotype was detected ten times or more. The gene calls are TRBV5-5 and TRBJ2-7; D not resolved. This CDR3 has 13 amino acids. With 0 bases removed from V and 2 bases from J, the gap between germline ends came to 6 bases. Germline CDR1 SGHKS, CDR2 YYEKEE (reference sequence). The CDR3 sequence: CASSLGSTYEQYF. For the CDR3, the DNA is TGTGCCAGCAGCTTGGGCAGCACCTACGAGCAGTACTTC.

The table lists this clonotype with many counts. This chain connects TRBV7-8 to TRBJ2-7, with 7 bases fitting TRBD1. The germline V gene has CDR1 SGHVS and CDR2 FQNEAQ. The CDR3 runs to 14 residues. The V gene end was trimmed by 7 bases and the J gene end by 8 bases; junction bases not matched to a gene: 14. The CDR3 DNA reads as TGTGCCAGCATCCTAACGGGGACAGCCTTAAAGCAGTACTTC. Translated: CASILTGTALKQYF.

CDR3 loop: CASTRDWTRYEQYF. CDR3 DNA sequence: TGTGCCAGCACCAGGGACTGGACAAGATACGAGCAGTACTTC. The rearrangement links TRBV6-2 or TRBV6-3 to TRBJ2-7; D is possibly TRBD2 (6 bases). CDR3 size: 14 residues. Trimming left V 7 bases short and J 4 bases short, with 17 bases between. The V gene's germline CDR1 is MNHEY and CDR2 SVGEGT.

There are a few counts of this clonotype. CDR3 sequence reads: CASSLGQGGFDEQFF. CDR3 DNA sequence: TGTGCCAGCAGCCTTGGACAGGGTGGGTTCGATGAGCAGTTCTTC. The chain uses TRBV7-9 and TRBJ2-1; TRBD1 aligns across 8 bases. CDR1 is SEHNR and CDR2 is FQNEAQ in the germline V gene (reference sequence). There are 15 residues in the CDR3. V dropped 5 bases and J dropped 8; count of bases not matched to a gene: 11.

As for this clonotype: This sequence may be a read error, since a much larger clone differs from it by one base. The V gene is TRBV20-1, the J gene TRBJ1-5; tentative D call: TRBD1 (5 bases). V gave up 5 bases and J gave up 4 bases, with 12 bases separating them. Germline loops: CDR1 DFQATT, CDR2 SNEGSKA (reference sequence). This CDR3 is 13 amino acids long. The CDR3 loop is CSAYRIANQPQHF. The CDR3, as DNA: TGCAGTGCTTACAGGATTGCGAATCAGCCCCAGCATTTT.

At least ten counts were recorded for this clonotype. The J gene is TRBJ2-2, the V gene TRBV11-2; either TRBD1 or TRBD2 may supply D (5 bases each). Germline-derived CDR1 and CDR2 are SGHAT and FQNNGV. This CDR3 comprises 15 residues. V lost 1 base, J lost 3 bases, and 9 bases lay in between. CDR3 amino acids: CASSLAGPHTGELFF. The CDR3 region has the DNA TGTGCCAGCAGCTTAGCGGGGCCGCACACCGGGGAGCTGTTTTTT.

This clonotype has at least ten counts. V and J are TRBV18 and TRBJ2-7, with D unclear. CDR1 KGHSH and CDR2 LQKENI come from the germline V gene. Trimming left V 3 bases short and J 2 bases short, with 5 bases between. The CDR3 runs to 12 residues. CDR3 coding DNA: TGTGCCAGCTCACCGTTGACCTACGAGCAGTACTTC. Translation: CASSPLTYEQYF.

The sample holds many counts of this clonotype. The chain recombines TRBV12-3 or TRBV12-4 with TRBJ1-5; D is ambiguous. The V end was cut by 5 bases, the J end by 3 bases, with 5 bases between. The CDR3 sequence is 12 residues long. The CDR3 nucleotides read TGTGCCAGCAGTGGCTCCAATCAGCCCCAGCATTTT. Translating gives CASSGSNQPQHF.

This clonotype occurred many times. The chain couples TRBV29-1 to TRBJ1-4; TRBD1 is a possible D gene (5 bases). This CDR3 contains 14 residues. V lost 7 bases, J lost 0 bases, and 12 bases lay in between. Per the germline V gene, CDR1 is SQVTM and CDR2 is ANQGSEA. Here the CDR3 reads CSAGEGATNEKLFF. CDR3 sequence (DNA): TGCAGCGCGGGTGAAGGGGCAACTAATGAAAAACTGTTTTTT.

This chain joins TRBV7-2 and TRBJ1-2; possible D gene TRBD1, 5 bases. Trimming left V 0 bases short and J 0 bases short, with 17 bases between. The CDR3 sequence is 18 residues long. Germline V gene data show CDR1 as SGHTA and CDR2 as FQGNSA. The CDR3 loop is CASSLAGGALVTNYGYTF. CDR3 DNA: TGTGCCAGCAGCTTAGCTGGAGGGGCGCTGGTTACTAACTATGGCTACACCTTC.

This clonotype has ten or more counts. V gene TRBV4-2 combines with J gene TRBJ2-7, with 7 bases identical to TRBD2. Looked up from germline, CDR1 is LGHNA and CDR2 is YNFKEQ. Trimming cost V 0 bases and J 6 bases; bases outside gene matches: 11. CDR3 length: 16 residues. DNA of the CDR3: TGTGCCAGCAGCCAAGATAGGAGTGGGGGGGGGGTCGAGCAGTACTTC. Protein sequence: CASSQDRSGGGVEQYF.

The J gene is TRBJ1-2, the V gene TRBV10-3, with D perhaps TRBD1 (5 bases). Germline CDR1 reads ENHRY; CDR2 reads SYGVKD. The CDR3 runs to 10 residues. CDR3 sequence reads: CAVRGWGYTF. In nucleotides, the CDR3 is TGTGCGGTTAGGGGCTGGGGCTACACCTTC.

This clonotype was counted ten times or more. This sequence joins TRBV3-1 and TRBJ1-2; D is uncertain. CDR3 length equals 13 residues. V was cut by 1 base and J by 6 bases, with 9 bases left in between. Germline assignment: CDR1 LGHDT and CDR2 YNNKEL (reference sequence). The CDR3 nucleotides read TGTGCCAGCAGCCAAGGTCAATTCAATGGCTACACCTTC. Encoded protein: CASSQGQFNGYTF.

Only a few counts were recorded for this clonotype. The chain carries TRBV6-4 and TRBJ2-7; TRBD1 might be the D (5 bases). The CDR3 totals 13 residues. The germline gives CDR1 MRHNA, CDR2 SNTAGT. The ends were cut back, 8 bases at V and 4 bases at J, with 15 bases in the middle. The DNA of the CDR3 is TGTGCCAGCGGGATCGGGCAGGGATACGAGCAGTACTTC. It encodes CASGIGQGYEQYF.

This clonotype was seen many times. The chain combines TRBV12-3 or TRBV12-4 with TRBJ2-1; possible D gene TRBD2, 6 bases. This CDR3 has 15 amino acids. Between the trimmed V and J ends, which lost 6 bases and 0 bases, there was a span of 12 bases. CDR3 in amino acids: CASSLGSGSYNEQFF. CDR3 in DNA: TGTGCCAGCAGCCTGGGTAGCGGCTCCTACAATGAGCAGTTCTTC.

The rearrangement uses TRBV29-1 and TRBJ2-1; TRBD2 matches 15 bases. V trimming: 4 bases; J trimming: 3 bases; junction bases outside the gene matches: 4. The V gene's germline CDR1 is SQVTM and CDR2 ANQGSEA. This CDR3 spans 16 amino acids. CDR3: CSVGGLAGGSYNEQFF. CDR3 DNA sequence: TGCAGCGTTGGGGGACTAGCGGGAGGTAGCTACAATGAGCAGTTCTTC.

This clonotype was seen ten or more times. This rearrangement joins TRBV4-2 to TRBJ1-3, with D uncertain. The CDR3 length is 14 residues. CDR1 and CDR2 (germline): LGHNA, YNFKEQ. The V end lost 3 bases, the J end lost 9 bases, and 15 bases lay between the germline ends. The CDR3 protein is CASSQSQRSPTIYF. The CDR3 DNA reads TGTGCCAGCAGCCAGTCACAAAGGAGCCCCACCATATATTTT.

In this sample, this clonotype turned up many times. The V call is TRBV27, the J call TRBJ1-2, with D tentatively TRBD1 (5 bases). Looked up from germline, CDR1 is MNHEY and CDR2 is SMNVEV (reference sequence). This CDR3 spans 14 amino acids. The V end was cut by 5 bases, the J end by 2 bases, with 12 bases between. The CDR3 region is CASSPSAGNYGYTF. The CDR3 DNA follows: TGTGCCAGCAGTCCCTCGGCAGGGAACTATGGCTACACCTTC.

This clonotype was detected ten times or more. The genes are TRBV14 and TRBJ1-4, with D maybe TRBD1 (5 bases). V shed 1 base and J shed 10 bases, with 16 bases lying between them. CDR1 SGHDN and CDR2 FVKESK come from the germline V gene. The CDR3 has 15 amino acids. CDR3 bases: TGTGCCAGCAGCCAAGGAGGGGCCGGTTGGGGAAAACTGTTTTTT. Translating gives CASSQGGAGWGKLFF.

Ten or more counts support this clonotype. The rearrangement links TRBV7-9 to TRBJ1-5, with a possible D match to TRBD1 (6 bases). Trimming left V 0 bases short and J 9 bases short, with 9 bases between. The CDR3 loop spans 13 amino acids. In germline, CDR1 is SEHNR, CDR2 FQNEAQ (reference sequence). In DNA form, the CDR3 reads TGTGCCAGCAGCTTAGCGGGGGCTCGGCCCCAGCATTTT. Its protein product is CASSLAGARPQHF.

This clonotype showed up many times. V gene TRBV20-1 combines with J gene TRBJ1-1, with D perhaps matching TRBD1 (5 bases). V lost 5 bases and J 7 bases, leaving 20 bases between the germline ends. The CDR3 runs to 14 residues. Germline assignment: CDR1 DFQATT and CDR2 SNEGSKA (reference sequence). CDR3 amino acids: CSAGNQGPEGEAFF. In DNA form, the CDR3 reads TGCAGTGCTGGAAACCAGGGCCCCGAGGGTGAAGCTTTCTTT.

This clonotype has ten or more counts. The chain carries TRBV20-1 and TRBJ1-2, with TRBD1 matching 8 bases. The V and J ends lost 6 bases and 4 bases, in that order; junction bases with no gene match: 13. This CDR3 is 15 amino acids long. Germline lookup yields CDR1 DFQATT and CDR2 SNEGSKA (reference sequence). CDR3 sequence: CSAAPGQVNLYGYTF. CDR3 DNA: TGCAGTGCGGCACCGGGACAGGTGAATCTCTATGGCTACACCTTC.

At least ten counts were recorded for this clonotype. This CDR3 reads CASSPNYNSPLHF. CDR3 nucleotide sequence: TGTGCCAGCAGCCCTAACTATAATTCACCCCTCCACTTT. V and J are TRBV11-2 and TRBJ1-6, with D hard to call. CDR1 and CDR2 (germline): SGHAT, FQNNGV. The CDR3 consists of 13 residues. The V end lost 5 bases, the J end lost 3 bases, and 5 bases lay between the germline ends. Combining the CDR3 with reference TRBV11-2 and TRBJ1-6 gives the whole variable domain EAGVAQSPRYKIIEKRQSVAFWCNPISGHATLYWYQQILGQGPKLLIQFQNNGVVDDSQLPKDRFSAERLKGVDSTLKIQPAKLEDSAVYLCASSPNYNSPLHFGNGTRLTVT.

This clonotype was recorded at least ten times. The V and J genes are TRBV2 and TRBJ2-7, with TRBD2 identical over 11 bases. Germline assignment: CDR1 SNHLY and CDR2 FYNNEI. V shed 7 bases and J 2 bases; nucleotides not matched to a gene: 7. The CDR3 runs 15 residues. CDR3 nucleotides: TGTGCCAGCAACCAACTGACTAGCGGGGCCTACGAGCAGTACTTC. Its protein product is CASNQLTSGAYEQYF. The variable domain in full, with the rest retrieved from reference TRBV2 and TRBJ2-7, is EPEVTQTPSHQVTQMGQEVILRCVPISNHLYFYWYRQILGQKVEFLVSFYNNEISEKSEIFDDQFSVERPDGSNFTLKIRSTKLEDSAMYFCASNQLTSGAYEQYFGPGTRLTVT.